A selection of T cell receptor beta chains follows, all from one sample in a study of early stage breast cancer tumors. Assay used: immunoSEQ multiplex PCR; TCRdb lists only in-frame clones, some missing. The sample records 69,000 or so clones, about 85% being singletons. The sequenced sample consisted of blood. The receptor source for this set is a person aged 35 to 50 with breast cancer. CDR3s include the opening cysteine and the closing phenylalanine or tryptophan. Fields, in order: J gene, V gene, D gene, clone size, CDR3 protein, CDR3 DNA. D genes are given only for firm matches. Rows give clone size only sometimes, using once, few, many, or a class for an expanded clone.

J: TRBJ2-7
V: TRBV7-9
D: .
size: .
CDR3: CASTPQGWKLEQYF
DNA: TGTGCCAGCACCCCCCAGGGATGGAAACTCGAGCAGTACTTC

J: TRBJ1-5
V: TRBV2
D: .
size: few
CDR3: CAEGNSEGQPQHF
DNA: TGTGCCGAAGGGAACTCCGAGGGTCAGCCCCAGCATTTT

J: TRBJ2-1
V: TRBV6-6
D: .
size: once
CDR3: CASRVAAGYNEQFF
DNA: TGTGCCAGCCGAGTTGCAGCGGGTTACAATGAGCAGTTCTTC

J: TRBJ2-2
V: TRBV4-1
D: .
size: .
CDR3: CASSQDPGPGELFF
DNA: TGCGCCAGCAGCCAAGATCCGGGACCCGGGGAGCTGTTTTTT

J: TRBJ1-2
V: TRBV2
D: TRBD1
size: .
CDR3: CASRIRTGPNYGYTF
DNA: TGTGCCAGCCGAATCCGGACAGGGCCTAACTATGGCTACACCTTC

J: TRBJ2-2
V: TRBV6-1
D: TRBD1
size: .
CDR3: CASRETGGTGELFF
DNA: TGTGCCAGCAGAGAGACAGGGGGCACCGGGGAGCTGTTTTTT

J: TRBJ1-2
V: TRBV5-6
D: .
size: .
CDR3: CASSLRVGGYTF
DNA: TGTGCCAGCAGCTTGCGGGTCGGTGGCTACACCTTC

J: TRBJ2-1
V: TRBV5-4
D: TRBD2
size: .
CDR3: CASSLAGLAGGFSSYNEQFF
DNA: TGTGCCAGCAGCTTGGCAGGACTAGCGGGAGGGTTTAGCTCCTACAATGAGCAGTTCTTC

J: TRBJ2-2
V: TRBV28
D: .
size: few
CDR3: CASSFPGNLNTGELFF
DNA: TGTGCCAGCAGTTTTCCGGGGAACTTGAACACCGGGGAGCTGTTTTTT

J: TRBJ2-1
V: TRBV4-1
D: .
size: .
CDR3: CASSTPLGQFF
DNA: TGCGCCAGCAGCACCCCTCTTGGGCAGTTCTTC

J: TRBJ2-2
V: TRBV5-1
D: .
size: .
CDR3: CASKDGANTGELFF
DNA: TGCGCCAGCAAGGACGGCGCGAACACCGGGGAGCTGTTTTTT

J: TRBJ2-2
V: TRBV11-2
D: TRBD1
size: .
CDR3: CASSFYRGAGELFF
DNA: TGTGCCAGCAGCTTCTACAGGGGTGCCGGGGAGCTGTTTTTT

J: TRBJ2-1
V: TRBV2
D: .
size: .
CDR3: CASSDMNEQFF
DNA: TGTGCCAGCAGTGACATGAATGAGCAGTTCTTC

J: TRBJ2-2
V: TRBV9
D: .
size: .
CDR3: CASSVWEGELFF
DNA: TGTGCCAGCAGCGTTTGGGAGGGGGAGCTGTTTTTT

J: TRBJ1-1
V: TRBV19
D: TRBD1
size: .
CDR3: CASSIDRTGPGAFF
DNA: TGTGCCAGTAGTATAGATCGGACAGGGCCAGGTGCTTTCTTT

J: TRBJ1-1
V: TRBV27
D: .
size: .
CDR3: CASIGAGAPNTEAFF
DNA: TGTGCCAGCATTGGGGCAGGTGCGCCGAACACTGAAGCTTTCTTT